The 16 T cell receptor beta chains below come from one sample, sequenced in a study of CXCR3-negative and CXCR3-positive naive CD8 T cells. The study's findings and limits: TRB CDR3s were more hydrophobic in CXCR3-positive than in CXCR3-negative naive cells.

The libraries of TRB cDNA were constructed through 5' RACE using UMI labels. With the 5' RACE reads reprocessed, TCRdb shows one record per CDR3 protein and no DNA. The table for this sample gives tens of thousands of distinct CDR3 sequences. No antigen has been assigned to these receptors. The specimen sequenced was naive CXCR3+ CD8+ T cells from blood. Noted subset: CD45RO-CCR7+CD27+CD95- naive CD8+ T cells expressing CXCR3 (TNR3+). Receptors originate from a human donor in good health. Some clones in this sample may be carry-over from other donors' samples.

The chain recombines TRBV20-1 with TRBJ1-6. Germline lookup yields CDR1 DFQATT and CDR2 SNEGSKA (reference sequence). The CDR3 contains 15 residues. This chain's CDR3 is CSARDSRGYNSPLHF.

The chain employs TRBV6-6 and TRBJ2-5; TCRdb gives TRBD1 as the D gene, but with no DNA this cannot be confirmed. The CDR3 is 14 amino acids. The germline CDR1 and CDR2 sequences are MNHNY and SVGAGI (reference sequence). The CDR3 sequence is CASSGAGGGETQYF.

The chain uses TRBV27 and TRBJ2-3; TCRdb names TRBD1, which stays unverified in the absence of DNA. The germline CDR1 and CDR2 sequences are MNHEY and SMNVEV (reference sequence). The CDR3 loop spans 13 amino acids. This CDR3 is CATAQRATDTQYF.

The chain is built from TRBV6-5 and TRBJ2-7; as DNA is missing, the TRBD2 call by TCRdb cannot be tested. This CDR3 is 16 amino acids long. CDR1 and CDR2 (germline): MNHEY, SVGAGI. Here the CDR3 reads CASSPRQGPYYYEQYF.

The chain uses TRBV25-1 and TRBJ2-7; TCRdb reports TRBD2, a call that lacks DNA to check it against. This CDR3 is 13 amino acids long. From germline, CDR1 is MGHDK and CDR2 SYGVNS. CDR3 region: CATTTDSGIGQYF.

The chain is built from TRBV12-3 or TRBV12-4 and TRBJ2-7. This CDR3 is 11 amino acids long. The CDR3 loop reads CASRWLGEQYF.

This chain links TRBV5-1 with TRBJ2-1; TCRdb picks TRBD1, but there is no DNA to check that call. The CDR3 extends over 14 amino acids. Germline V lookup: CDR1 SGHRS, CDR2 YFSETQ. The CDR3 sequence is CTSSQGRRLDEQFF.

The chain combines TRBV28 with TRBJ2-1; the D call of TRBD2 rests on TCRdb alone, since no DNA is present to check it. The CDR3 has 18 amino acids. Per the germline V gene, CDR1 is MDHEN and CDR2 is SYDVKM. The CDR3 protein is CASSLSRGASQRYNEQFF.

The chain recombines TRBV28 with TRBJ2-7; as DNA is missing, the TRBD1 call by TCRdb cannot be tested. The germline gives CDR1 MDHEN, CDR2 SYDVKM. This CDR3 spans 13 amino acids. This CDR3 reads CASSLRVPGEQYF.

The chain couples TRBV7-9 to TRBJ1-1. Germline CDR1 SEHNR, CDR2 FQNEAQ (reference sequence). The CDR3 length is 15 residues. The CDR3 loop is CASSFLSTGGTEAFF.

The chain joins TRBV6-2 or TRBV6-3 to TRBJ2-7; there is no DNA to check the TCRdb D call of TRBD1. Germline V lookup: CDR1 MNHEY, CDR2 SVGEGT. The CDR3 is 13 amino acids. The CDR3 here is CASSWDPIMEQYF.

The V gene is TRBV9, the J gene TRBJ2-2; TCRdb reports TRBD1, a call that lacks DNA to check it against. In germline, CDR1 is SGDLS, CDR2 YYNGEE. The CDR3 is 15 amino acids. CDR3 region: CASSVSGSATGELFF.

The gene calls are TRBV28 and TRBJ2-7; checking the TCRdb D call of TRBD2 is not possible without DNA. The CDR3 sequence is 14 residues long. Germline assignment: CDR1 MDHEN and CDR2 SYDVKM. This CDR3 is CASSLRRETYEQYF. Together with reference TRBV28 and TRBJ2-7, the CDR3 gives the full variable domain: DVKVTQSSRYLVKRTGEKVFLECVQDMDHENMFWYRQDPGLGLRLIYFSYDVKMKEKGDIPEGYSVSREKKERFSLILESASTNQTSMYLCASSLRRETYEQYFGPGTRLTVT.

This sequence joins TRBV24-1 and TRBJ2-3. The CDR3 has 16 residues. The germline V gene encodes CDR1 KGHDR and CDR2 SFDVKD. The CDR3 spells CATSDLRGSKMGTQYF.

This chain joins TRBV3-1 and TRBJ2-7; TCRdb calls TRBD2, which cannot be checked without DNA. Germline-derived CDR1 and CDR2 are LGHDT and YNNKEL (reference sequence). CDR3 length equals 13 residues. CDR3: CASSPEGNHEQYF.

This chain connects TRBV6-6 to TRBJ2-3. This CDR3 comprises 15 residues. Germline assignment: CDR1 MNHNY and CDR2 SVGAGI (reference sequence). CDR3 loop: CASSYIATSTDTQYF.